This TCR beta chain was sequenced for a study of blood T cell repertoires in COVID-19 (dated by TCRdb to 2020 to 2022). Background for the entire study: Samples from collaborators originated in the United States, Italy and Spain and spanned both the acute and convalescent phases of COVID-19. The material from the prospective study consisted of cDNA or gDNA derived from T cells, B-cell-depleted T cells, or PBMCs. Sample metadata almost always included a de-identified subject ID, COVID-19 status, age in years and sex. Samples were obtained from the ongoing ImmuneRACE study (first 160 participants) and from 1,254 subjects provided by 6 global collaborators. The repertoires were released in a freely available public database intended as a resource for research on the immune response to SARS-CoV-2. HLA class I and class II types, where available, came from metadata supplied by the sample provider rather than from assay-based typing. The dataset comprised deeply sampled blood TCRbeta repertoires from subjects exposed to, actively infected with, or recovered from COVID-19. Results and caveats for the whole study, not just this receptor: How much clinical and demographic metadata was included differed by source and by participant, and the metadata was provided uncurated.

The immunoSEQ Assay, a bias-controlled multiplex PCR, was used to amplify TCRbeta CDR3 regions from genomic DNA. On the study's bioinformatics: The number of nucleated cells in each sample was estimated by amplification of reference gene primers within the assay. To quantify the absolute abundance of each unique TCRbeta CDR3 rearrangement, sequence reads were collapsed and filtered. For each sample, productive Simpson clonality was calculated by taking the square root of Simpson's diversity index across productive rearrangements. What TCRdb holds here is the immuneACCESS table cut down to in-frame rearrangements. Part of the clones is not present; checked against another copy, under half of the missing clones reflect an unresolved V gene, and the others are unexplained. V, J and clone size derive from that table, while D and trimming were established from the DNA sequence. In this sample the table shows some 420,000 clones, 80% to 90% of which occur a single time. The biggest ten clones account for more than 0.95% of the sample.

Only one count was recorded for this clone. The target of this receptor is not known. Qualities for individual bases were not recorded, and no much larger clone is one base off. A distance of 10 bases separates the germline ends of V and J, which lose 7 bases and 0 bases respectively. CDR1 and CDR2, looked up from the germline V gene, are MNHEY and SVGAGI. From the cysteine up to the phenylalanine, the CDR3 has a length of 14 residues. CDR3 DNA only is kept here, 42 bases in frame from base 1. In the prospective study, participants were 18 to 89 years old, resided in about two dozen geographic areas of the United States, and were enrolled through a virtual design. In the prospective study, cohorts were assigned on the basis of participant-reported clinical history obtained from a screening survey and a study questionnaire. Recovered participants in ImmuneRACE Cohort 3 were defined as having two consecutive negative NP/OP PCR tests, clearance from a healthcare professional, or resolution of symptoms. Each participant in the prospective study had whole blood, serum and a nasopharyngeal or oropharyngeal swab collected by mobile phlebotomists. Over an approximately 2-month period, participants in the prospective study had the option of providing additional blood draws and questionnaires. Before DNA extraction, prospective study blood samples were shipped either frozen or at room temperature.

The clonotype was recovered from a man aged 25-45 years who had recovered from COVID-19. The sample taken for sequencing was PBMCs or T cells enriched from blood (not recorded which). This receptor chain uses TRBV6-5 and TRBJ2-1; possibly the D gene is TRBD2, per 5 matching bases. The DNA reads as follows: TGTGCCAGCACGGGGTTTAGCTCCTACAATGAGCAGTTCTTC. Its coded protein is CASTGFSSYNEQFF.